A selection of T cell receptor beta chains follows, all from one sample in a study of cytomegalovirus exposure and HLA in healthy donors. Assay used: immunoSEQ multiplex PCR; TCRdb lists only in-frame clones, some missing. The data contain around 170,000 clones, around 82% of them seen just once; the ten biggest clones take up more than 5%. Material for sequencing was PBMCs. These receptor sequences come from a man between 35 and 55 years old in good health and CMV-seronegative. CDR3s include the opening cysteine and the closing phenylalanine or tryptophan. D genes are given only for firm matches. Not every row has a clone size; where given, it reads once, few, many or a size class.

cdr3_aa | cdr3_nt | j_call | clone_size | d_call | v_call
CASSLEGRMNTEAFF | TGTGCCAGCAGCTTAGAGGGGAGAATGAACACTGAAGCTTTCTTT | TRBJ1-1 | - | - | TRBV11-2
CASTGDGTDTQYF | TGTGCCAGCACCGGAGACGGCACAGATACGCAGTATTTT | TRBJ2-3 | - | - | TRBV11-3
CASSYTSGQGNEQYF | TGTGCCAGCAGCTACACGTCGGGACAGGGTAACGAGCAGTACTTC | TRBJ2-7 | - | TRBD1 | TRBV7-2
CASSIPTGANTGELFF | TGTGCCAGTAGTATACCGACAGGCGCGAACACCGGGGAGCTGTTTTTT | TRBJ2-2 | - | - | TRBV19
CASSWGRGPTGELFF | TGTGCCAGCAGCTGGGGCAGGGGGCCAACCGGGGAGCTGTTTTTT | TRBJ2-2 | - | TRBD1 | TRBV6-6
CASSLSRQGYHEQYF | TGTGCCAGCAGCTTGTCAAGACAGGGATACCACGAGCAGTACTTC | TRBJ2-7 | once | TRBD1 | TRBV5-5
CASSQGYRGQSSYNEQFF | TGCGCCAGCAGCCAAGGTTATCGCGGACAGAGCTCCTACAATGAGCAGTTCTTC | TRBJ2-1 | - | - | TRBV4-3
CATQASGANVLTF | TGTGCCACACAGGCCTCTGGGGCCAACGTCCTGACTTTC | TRBJ2-6 | few | - | TRBV27
CASSPQTGGLNQPQHF | TGTGCCAGCAGTCCACAGACAGGGGGCCTAAATCAGCCCCAGCATTTT | TRBJ1-5 | - | TRBD1 | TRBV27
CASRDGQGGSPLHF | TGTGCCAGCAGGGACGGGCAAGGGGGTTCACCCCTCCACTTT | TRBJ1-6 | - | - | TRBV6-5
CATSRARGGPQYF | TGTGCCACCAGCAGAGCCCGCGGGGGGCCCCAGTACTTC | TRBJ2-5 | - | TRBD2 | TRBV15
CATRTGENSPLHF | TGCGCCACCCGGACAGGGGAGAATTCACCCCTCCACTTT | TRBJ1-6 | - | TRBD1 | TRBV5-1
CASSRADTQYF | TGCGCCAGCAGCAGAGCAGATACGCAGTATTTT | TRBJ2-3 | - | - | TRBV5-1
CASSSPLRGENTEAFF | TGTGCCAGCAGCTCTCCCCTTCGGGGGGAGAACACTGAAGCTTTCTTT | TRBJ1-1 | - | - | TRBV5-4
CASSFQENTEAFF | TGCGCCAGCAGCTTTCAGGAGAACACTGAAGCTTTCTTT | TRBJ1-1 | - | - | TRBV5-1
CATSRDRDALRQTEAFF | TGTGCCACCAGCAGAGACCGAGATGCACTCCGACAGACTGAAGCTTTCTTT | TRBJ1-1 | - | - | TRBV15
CASSISQGAGGANVLTF | TGTGCCAGCAGCATTTCACAGGGGGCGGGAGGGGCCAACGTCCTGACTTTC | TRBJ2-6 | - | TRBD1 | TRBV7-9
CASSMVTGGNTGELFF | TGTGCCAGTAGTATGGTTACAGGGGGGAACACCGGGGAGCTGTTTTTT | TRBJ2-2 | - | TRBD1 | TRBV19
CASSLVTSGRAKNEQFF | TGTGCCAGCAGCTTAGTGACTAGCGGGAGGGCCAAAAATGAGCAGTTCTTC | TRBJ2-1 | - | TRBD2 | TRBV11-3